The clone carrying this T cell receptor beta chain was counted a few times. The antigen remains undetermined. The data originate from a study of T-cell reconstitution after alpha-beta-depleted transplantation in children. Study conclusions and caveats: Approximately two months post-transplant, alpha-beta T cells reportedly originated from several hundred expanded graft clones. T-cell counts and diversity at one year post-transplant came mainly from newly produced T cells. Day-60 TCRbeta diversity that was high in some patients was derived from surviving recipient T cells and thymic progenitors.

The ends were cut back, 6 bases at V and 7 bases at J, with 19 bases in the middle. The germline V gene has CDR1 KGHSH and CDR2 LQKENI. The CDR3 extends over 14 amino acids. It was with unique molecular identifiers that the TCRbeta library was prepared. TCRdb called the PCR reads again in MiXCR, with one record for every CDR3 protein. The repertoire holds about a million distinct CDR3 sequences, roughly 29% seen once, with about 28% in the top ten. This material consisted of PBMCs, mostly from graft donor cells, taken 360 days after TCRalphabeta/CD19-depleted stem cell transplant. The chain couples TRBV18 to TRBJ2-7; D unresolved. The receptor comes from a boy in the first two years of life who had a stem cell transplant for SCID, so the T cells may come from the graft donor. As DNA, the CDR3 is TGTGCCAGCTCTACCAGAATAGGGTTCGGGGAGCAGTACTTC. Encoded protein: CASSTRIGFGEQYF. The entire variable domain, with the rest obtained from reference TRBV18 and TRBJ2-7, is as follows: NAGVMQNPRHLVRRRGQEARLRCSPMKGHSHVYWYRQLPEEGLKFMVYLQKENIIDESGMPKERFSAEFPKEGPSILRIQQVVRGDSAAYFCASSTRIGFGEQYFGPGTRLTVT.